The entry below gives a single TCR beta chain sequence along with its context. Its target is not known. Thawed PBMCs were FACS-sorted into unstimulated CD4+CD25+CD127- regulatory T cells, CD4+CD25- non-regulatory cells, CD4 and CD8 cells. The V and J ends lost 8 bases and 2 bases respectively, with 18 bases between them. The CDR3 sequence is 15 residues long. Looked up from germline, CDR1 is SNHLY and CDR2 is FYNNEI. Produced via immunoSEQ multiplex PCR; TCRdb's table is partial and in-frame only. This table has about 240,000 clones, around 81% appearing once. The sample is drawn from a study of Tregs in tolerant kidney transplant recipients. Findings and limits, study-wide: The small number of patients limits these findings pending further validation.

This chain joins TRBV2 and TRBJ1-1; D gene uncertain. Sequenced: CD4+ T cells from blood. This receptor was taken from a human donor in good health. CDR3 region: CASLPRPGLNTEAFF. The CDR3 DNA reads as TGTGCCAGCTTACCAAGGCCAGGCCTTAACACTGAAGCTTTCTTT.